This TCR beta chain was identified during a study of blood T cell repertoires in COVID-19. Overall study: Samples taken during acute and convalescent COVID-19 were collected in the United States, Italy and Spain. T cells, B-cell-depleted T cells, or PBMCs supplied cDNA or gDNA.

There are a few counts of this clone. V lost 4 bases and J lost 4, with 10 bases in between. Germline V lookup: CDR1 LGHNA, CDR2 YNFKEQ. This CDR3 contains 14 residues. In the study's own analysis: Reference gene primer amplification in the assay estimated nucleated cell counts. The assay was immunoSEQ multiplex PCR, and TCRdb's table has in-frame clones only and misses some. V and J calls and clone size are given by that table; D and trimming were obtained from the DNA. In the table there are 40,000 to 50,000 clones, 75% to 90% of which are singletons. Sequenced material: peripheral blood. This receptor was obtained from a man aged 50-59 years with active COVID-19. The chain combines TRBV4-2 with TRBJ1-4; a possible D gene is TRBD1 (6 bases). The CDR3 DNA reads TGTGCCAGCAGCCCAGGGGCTGGTAATGAAAAACTGTTTTTT. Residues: CASSPGAGNEKLFF.